The sample holds a few counts of the clone carrying this TCR beta chain. Distinct nucleotide sequences in the sample also encode this CDR3. The record originates from a study of T cell responses to AZD1222 COVID-19 vaccine. This table comes from immunoSEQ multiplex PCR, and its TCRdb copy is limited to in-frame clones, with some not included. The sample records 100,000 to 150,000 clones, approximately 91% being singletons. The CDR3 length is 14 residues. Germline CDR1 is KGHSH and CDR2 is LQKENI. Trimming at V came to 3 bases and at J to 1 base, leaving 2 bases not matched to a gene. The chain carries TRBV18 and TRBJ2-7; 8 nucleotides align to TRBD2. The material was peripheral blood, obtained 28 days after the second AZD1222 dose. This receptor was identified in an adult who received the AZD1222 COVID-19 vaccine. CDR3 DNA sequence: TGTGCCAGCTCACCGGGACTAGTATCCTACGAGCAGTACTTC. Its translation: CASSPGLVSYEQYF.